This T cell receptor beta chain was sequenced during a study of blood T cell repertoires in COVID-19. Here immunoSEQ multiplex PCR was the method, and the copy in TCRdb shows in-frame clones only, minus some. This table holds about 88,000 clones, around nine tenths found once. Trimming shortened V by 4 bases and J by 0 bases, and 13 bases separated the two germline ends. Germline V gene data show CDR1 as SGHRS and CDR2 as YFSETQ. The CDR3 contains 15 residues. This chain uses TRBV5-1 with TRBJ1-1, with D possibly being TRBD1 (5 bases). This receptor was obtained from an elderly woman with acute or convalescent COVID-19. Sample: peripheral blood. CDR3 residues: CASSPSGGLNTEAFF. The CDR3 region has the DNA TGCGCCAGCAGCCCCTCGGGGGGATTGAACACTGAAGCTTTCTTT.